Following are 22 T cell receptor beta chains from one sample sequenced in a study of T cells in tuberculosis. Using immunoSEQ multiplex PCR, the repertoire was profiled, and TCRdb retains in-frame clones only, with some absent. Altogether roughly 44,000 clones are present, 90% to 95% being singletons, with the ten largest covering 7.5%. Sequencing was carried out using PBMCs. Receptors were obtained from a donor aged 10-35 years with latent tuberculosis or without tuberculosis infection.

The DNA for the CDR3 is TGTGCCAGCAGCTTTGACAGGGGGTACGAGCAGTACTTC. This gives the protein CASSFDRGYEQYF. The chain combines TRBV7-2 with TRBJ2-7; 9 bases are shared with TRBD1. The CDR3 spans 13 residues. V shed 3 bases and J 4 bases; nucleotides not matched to a gene: 1. Germline V gives CDR1 SGHTA, CDR2 FQGNSA.

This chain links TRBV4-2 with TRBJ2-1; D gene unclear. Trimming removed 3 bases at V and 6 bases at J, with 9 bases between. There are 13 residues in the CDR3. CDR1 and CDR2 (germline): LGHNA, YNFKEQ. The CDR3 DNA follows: TGTGCCAGCAGCCACCCCGGGTCCAATGAGCAGTTCTTC. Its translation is CASSHPGSNEQFF.

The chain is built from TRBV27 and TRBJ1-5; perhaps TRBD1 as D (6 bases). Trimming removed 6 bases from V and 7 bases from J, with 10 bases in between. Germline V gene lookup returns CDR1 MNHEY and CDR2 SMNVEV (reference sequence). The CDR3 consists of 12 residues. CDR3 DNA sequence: TGTGCCAGCAGACAGGGAGGGCAGCCCCAGCATTTT. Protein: CASRQGGQPQHF.

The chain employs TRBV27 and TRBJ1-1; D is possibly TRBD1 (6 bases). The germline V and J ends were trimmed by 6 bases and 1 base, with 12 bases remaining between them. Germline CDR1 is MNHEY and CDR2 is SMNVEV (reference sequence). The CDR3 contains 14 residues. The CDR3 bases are TGTGCCAGCAGACTACAGGGACGGAACACTGAAGCTTTCTTT. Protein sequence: CASRLQGRNTEAFF.

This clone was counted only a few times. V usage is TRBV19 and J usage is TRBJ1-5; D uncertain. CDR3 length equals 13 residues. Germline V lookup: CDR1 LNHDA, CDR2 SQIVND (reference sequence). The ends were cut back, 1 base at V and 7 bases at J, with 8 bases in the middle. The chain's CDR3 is CASSIGGNQPQHF. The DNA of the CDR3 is TGTGCCAGTAGTATAGGAGGGAACCAGCCCCAGCATTTT.

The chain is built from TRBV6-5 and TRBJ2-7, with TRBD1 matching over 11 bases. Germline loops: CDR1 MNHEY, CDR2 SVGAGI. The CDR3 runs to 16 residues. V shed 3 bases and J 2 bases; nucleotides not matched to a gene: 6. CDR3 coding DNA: TGTGCCAGCAGTTATAATCGGGACAGGGGGACCTACGAGCAGTACTTC. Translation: CASSYNRDRGTYEQYF.

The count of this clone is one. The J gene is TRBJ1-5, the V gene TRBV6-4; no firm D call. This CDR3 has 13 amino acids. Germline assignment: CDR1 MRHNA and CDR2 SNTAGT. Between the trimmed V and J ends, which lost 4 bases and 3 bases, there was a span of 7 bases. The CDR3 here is CASSAGLNQPQHF. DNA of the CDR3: TGTGCCAGCAGTGCCGGTCTCAATCAGCCCCAGCATTTT.

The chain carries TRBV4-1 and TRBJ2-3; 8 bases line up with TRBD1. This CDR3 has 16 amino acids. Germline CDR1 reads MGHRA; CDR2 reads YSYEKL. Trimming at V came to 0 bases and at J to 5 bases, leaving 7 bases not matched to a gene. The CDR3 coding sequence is TGCGCCAGCAGCCAAGATCGGACAGGGATGGAAGATACGCAGTATTTT. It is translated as CASSQDRTGMEDTQYF.

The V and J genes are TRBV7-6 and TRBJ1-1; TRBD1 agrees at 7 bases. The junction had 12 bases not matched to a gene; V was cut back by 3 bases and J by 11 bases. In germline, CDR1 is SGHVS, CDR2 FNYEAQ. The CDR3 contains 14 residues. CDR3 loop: CASSFLDRDSGAFF. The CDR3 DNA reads TGTGCCAGCAGCTTCTTAGACAGGGACAGCGGGGCTTTCTTT.

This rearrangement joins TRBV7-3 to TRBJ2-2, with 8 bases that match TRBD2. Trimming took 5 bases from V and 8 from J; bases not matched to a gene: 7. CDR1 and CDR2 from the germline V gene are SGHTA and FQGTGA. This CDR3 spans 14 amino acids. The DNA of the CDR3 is TGTGCCAGCAGCCCCACGGGGGGGCTGGGGGAGCTGTTTTTT. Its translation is CASSPTGGLGELFF.

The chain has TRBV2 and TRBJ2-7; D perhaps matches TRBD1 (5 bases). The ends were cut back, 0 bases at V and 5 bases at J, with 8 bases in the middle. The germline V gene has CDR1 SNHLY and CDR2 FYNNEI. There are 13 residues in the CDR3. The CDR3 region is CASSEAPDNEQYF. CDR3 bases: TGTGCCAGCAGTGAAGCCCCGGACAACGAGCAGTACTTC.

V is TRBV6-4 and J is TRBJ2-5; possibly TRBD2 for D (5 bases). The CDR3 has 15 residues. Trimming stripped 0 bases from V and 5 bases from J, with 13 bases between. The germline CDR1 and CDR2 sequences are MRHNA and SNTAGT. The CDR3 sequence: CASSDSGRKRETQYF. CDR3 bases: TGTGCCAGCAGTGACTCGGGAAGGAAGCGGGAGACCCAGTACTTC.

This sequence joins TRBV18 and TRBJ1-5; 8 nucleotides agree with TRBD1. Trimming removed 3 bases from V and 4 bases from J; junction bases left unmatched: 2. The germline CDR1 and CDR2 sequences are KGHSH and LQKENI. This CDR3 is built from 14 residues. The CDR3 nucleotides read TGTGCCAGCTCACCCGGACAGGGAAATCAGCCCCAGCATTTT. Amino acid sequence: CASSPGQGNQPQHF.

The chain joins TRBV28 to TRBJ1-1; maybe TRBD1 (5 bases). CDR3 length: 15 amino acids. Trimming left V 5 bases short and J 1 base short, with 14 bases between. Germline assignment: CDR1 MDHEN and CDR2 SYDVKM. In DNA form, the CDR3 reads TGTGCCAGCAGTCTAATGACAGTCTCGAACACTGAAGCTTTCTTT. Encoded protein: CASSLMTVSNTEAFF.

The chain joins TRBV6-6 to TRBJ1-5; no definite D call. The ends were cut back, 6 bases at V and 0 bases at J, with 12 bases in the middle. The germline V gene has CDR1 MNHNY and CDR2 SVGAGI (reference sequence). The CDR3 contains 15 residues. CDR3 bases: TGTGCCAGCAGCTCGACTGAAAATAGCAATCAGCCCCAGCATTTT. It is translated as CASSSTENSNQPQHF.

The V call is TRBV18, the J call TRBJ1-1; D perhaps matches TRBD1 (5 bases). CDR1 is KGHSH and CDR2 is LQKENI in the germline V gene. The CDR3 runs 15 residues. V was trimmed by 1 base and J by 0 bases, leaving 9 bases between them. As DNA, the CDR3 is TGTGCCAGCTCACCACTGACAGTCATGAACACTGAAGCTTTCTTT. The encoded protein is CASSPLTVMNTEAFF.

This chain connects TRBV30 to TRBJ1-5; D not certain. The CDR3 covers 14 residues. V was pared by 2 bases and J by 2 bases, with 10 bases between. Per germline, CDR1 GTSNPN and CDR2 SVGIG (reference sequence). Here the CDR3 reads CAWSLPMGNQPQHF. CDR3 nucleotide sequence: TGTGCCTGGAGTCTCCCTATGGGCAATCAGCCCCAGCATTTT.

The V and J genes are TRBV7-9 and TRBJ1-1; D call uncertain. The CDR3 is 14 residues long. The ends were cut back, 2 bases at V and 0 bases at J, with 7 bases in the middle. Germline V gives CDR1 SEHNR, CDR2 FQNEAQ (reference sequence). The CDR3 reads CASSLWSLNTEAFF. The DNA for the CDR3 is TGTGCCAGCAGCTTATGGAGCTTGAACACTGAAGCTTTCTTT.

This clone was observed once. CDR3 region: CASAWEGKGEKLFF. The CDR3 nucleotides read TGCGCCAGCGCCTGGGAGGGAAAGGGTGAAAAACTGTTTTTT. This rearrangement joins TRBV5-1 to TRBJ1-4, with no clear D. The CDR3 is made up of 14 amino acids. Trimming stripped 7 bases from V and 7 bases from J, with 17 bases between. Germline V gene data show CDR1 as SGHRS and CDR2 as YFSETQ.

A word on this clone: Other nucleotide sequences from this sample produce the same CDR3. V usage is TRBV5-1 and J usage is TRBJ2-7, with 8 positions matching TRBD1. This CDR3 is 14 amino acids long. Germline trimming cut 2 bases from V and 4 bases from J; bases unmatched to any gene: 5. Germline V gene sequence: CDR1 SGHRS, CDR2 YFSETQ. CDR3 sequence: CASSFGTGGYEQYF. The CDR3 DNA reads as TGCGCCAGCAGCTTTGGGACAGGAGGATACGAGCAGTACTTC.

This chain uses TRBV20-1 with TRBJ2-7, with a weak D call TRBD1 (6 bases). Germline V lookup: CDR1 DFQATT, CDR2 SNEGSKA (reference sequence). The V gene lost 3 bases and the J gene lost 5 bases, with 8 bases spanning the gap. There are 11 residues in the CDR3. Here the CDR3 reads CSASRGNEQYF. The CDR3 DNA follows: TGCAGTGCTAGCAGGGGCAACGAGCAGTACTTC.

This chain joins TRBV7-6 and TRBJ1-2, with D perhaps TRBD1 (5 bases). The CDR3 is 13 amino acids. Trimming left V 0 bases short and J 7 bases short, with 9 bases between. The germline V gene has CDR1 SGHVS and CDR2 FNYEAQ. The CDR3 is CASSLAQGGGYTF. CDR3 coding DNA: TGTGCCAGCAGCTTAGCCCAGGGCGGTGGCTACACCTTC.